The rows below give T cell receptor beta chains drawn from one sample of a study of T cell responses to AZD1222 COVID-19 vaccine. Assay used: immunoSEQ multiplex PCR; TCRdb lists only in-frame clones, some missing. The sample has approximately 70,000 clones, over 70% seen once. The source material was peripheral blood, sampled 28 days after the second AZD1222 dose. All receptors come from an adult who received the AZD1222 COVID-19 vaccine. Each CDR3 is given with its conserved first and last residue. D genes are given only for firm matches. A clone size is listed for some rows: how often the clone was seen (once, few, many), or a class if it is expanded.

-	-	TRBV5-5	TRBJ2-2	TGTGCCAGCAGCTTAGGCAGAACGAACACCGGGGAGCTGTTTTTT	CASSLGRTNTGELFF
-	-	TRBV19	TRBJ2-7	TGTGCCAGTAGTCTAGGACCACGGTACGAGCAGTACTTC	CASSLGPRYEQYF
-	-	TRBV25-1	TRBJ1-1	TGTGCCAGCAGTGAATACACTGAAGCTTTCTTT	CASSEYTEAFF
-	few	TRBV7-3	TRBJ2-1	TGTGCCAGCAGCCTTGTCCGGGTTTCTGGCCATGAGCAGTTCTTC	CASSLVRVSGHEQFF
-	few	TRBV28	TRBJ1-5	TGTGCCAGCGGCCCACTGAACTGGGGGGATAGCAATCAGCCCCAGCATTTT	CASGPLNWGDSNQPQHF
-	once	TRBV14	TRBJ1-3	TGTGCCAGCAGCCAAGATCGGCATTGGACTGGAAACACCATATATTTT	CASSQDRHWTGNTIYF
-	-	TRBV5-1	TRBJ1-2	TGCGCCAGCAGCTTGGACGGACGCTATGGCTACACCTTC	CASSLDGRYGYTF
-	-	TRBV6-4	TRBJ2-1	TGTGCCAGCAGTGATTTAGCGGAACGCTCCTACAATGAGCAGTTCTTC	CASSDLAERSYNEQFF
-	-	TRBV11-2	TRBJ2-1	TGTGCCAGCAGCCCCCGGATTTACGACAGGGAGCAGTTCTTC	CASSPRIYDREQFF
-	-	TRBV6-5	TRBJ2-7	TGTGATCGTCAGGGAGCCTACGAGCAGTACTTC	CDRQGAYEQYF
-	few	TRBV6-2/TRBV6-3	TRBJ2-7	TGTGCCAGCAGTCTAGGGACTGGCGAGCAGTACTTC	CASSLGTGEQYF
-	-	TRBV5-1	TRBJ2-7	TGCGCCAGCAGCTTGGCCTCCTCCAGGGCCCGGTACGAGCAGTACTTC	CASSLASSRARYEQYF
-	-	TRBV6-6	TRBJ1-4	TGTGCCAGCAGCTGGGACGCTGAAAAACTGTTTTTT	CASSWDAEKLFF
TRBD2	once	TRBV7-6	TRBJ2-7	TGTGCCAGCAGCCCGACTAGGGTAGCGGGAGCCTCCTACGAGCAGTACTTC	CASSPTRVAGASYEQYF
TRBD1	-	TRBV2	TRBJ1-5	TGTGCCAGCAACGGTCCGGACAGGGGCCAGCCCCAGCATTTT	CASNGPDRGQPQHF
-	once	TRBV30	TRBJ1-3	TGTGCCTGGAGTGTACCCGGAAACACCATATATTTT	CAWSVPGNTIYF
-	-	TRBV15	TRBJ2-5	TGTGCCACCAGCAGAGATCGGGGGAAAGAGACCCAGTACTTC	CATSRDRGKETQYF
-	-	TRBV6-2/TRBV6-3	TRBJ2-7	TGTGCCAGCAGTCCCGGGCCGTTCTTCTCCTACGAGCAGTACTTC	CASSPGPFFSYEQYF
TRBD2	-	TRBV7-9	TRBJ2-3	TGTGCCAGCAGCCAACAGGCTGGGACTAGCGGGACAACGCAGTATTTT	CASSQQAGTSGTTQYF
TRBD1	-	TRBV7-9	TRBJ1-4	TGTGCCAGCAGCTTAGTACAGGGGTATAATGAAAAACTGTTTTTT	CASSLVQGYNEKLFF
-	few	TRBV3-1/TRBV3-2	TRBJ2-5	TGTGCCAGCAGCGCTTGGGGGCCCAAGACCCAGTACTTC	CASSAWGPKTQYF
TRBD2	-	TRBV5-1	TRBJ2-5	TGCGCCAGCAGCTTGAGGACTAGACAAGAGACCCAGTACTTC	CASSLRTRQETQYF
-	few	TRBV6-4	TRBJ2-3	TGTGCCAGCAGTCCCGGAACACACACAGATACGCAGTATTTT	CASSPGTHTDTQYF
-	-	TRBV7-2	TRBJ2-1	TGTGCCAGCAGCTACCTCCGGGGGAGAGATGAGCAGTTCTTC	CASSYLRGRDEQFF
-	few	TRBV6-1	TRBJ2-4	TGTGCCAGCAGTGAGTTGGGTCTCACTCTAGCCAAAAACATTCAGTACTTC	CASSELGLTLAKNIQYF
TRBD2	-	TRBV5-8	TRBJ2-5	TGTGCCAGCAGCTTGGGAGTGGGGGGGAGAAAAGAGACCCAGTACTTC	CASSLGVGGRKETQYF
-	-	TRBV3-1/TRBV3-2	TRBJ1-2	TGTGCCAGCAGCCCCAGTAGCGACTATGGCTACACCTTC	CASSPSSDYGYTF
-	-	TRBV11-1	TRBJ2-3	TGTGCCAGCAGCTTCAGGGGTGCTAGCACAGATACGCAGTATTTT	CASSFRGASTDTQYF
TRBD1	-	TRBV5-1	TRBJ2-1	TGCGCCAGCAGCTTTACGGGACAGGAGCACAATGAGCAGTTCTTC	CASSFTGQEHNEQFF
-	-	TRBV27	TRBJ1-3	TGTGCCAGCAGTCTCCGAGGGGGGCCTGGAAACACCATATATTTT	CASSLRGGPGNTIYF
-	-	TRBV19	TRBJ2-6	TGTGCCAGTGGGCTAGATGATTCTGGGGCCAACGTCCTGACTTTC	CASGLDDSGANVLTF
-	few	TRBV7-2	TRBJ2-2	TGTGCCAGCAGCCCCCGGCCGAACACCGGGGAGCTGTTTTTT	CASSPRPNTGELFF
-	once	TRBV6-5	TRBJ2-4	TGTGCCAGCAGTTACGGGGCCGGAAACATTCAGTACTTC	CASSYGAGNIQYF
-	-	TRBV29-1	TRBJ2-5	TGCAGCGGCCTACTAGGTGCCGAGACCCAGTACTTC	CSGLLGAETQYF
-	-	TRBV11-2	TRBJ1-1	TGTGCCAGCTCCGGGCGGGGAAACACTGAAGCTTTCTTT	CASSGRGNTEAFF
-	few	TRBV7-9	TRBJ1-5	TGTGCCAGCAGCTTCTCAATACGCGGGGGGCGGACTGATCAGCCCCAGCATTTT	CASSFSIRGGRTDQPQHF